The 30 T cell receptor beta chains below all came from one sample that was sequenced in a study of cytomegalovirus exposure and HLA in healthy donors (dated by TCRdb to the late 2010s). To prepare the library, the immunoSEQ multiplex PCR assay was applied. For the multiplex PCR, a mixture combining 60 forward primers for TCR Vbeta segments and 13 reverse primers for TCR Jbeta segments was used. The table comes from immuneACCESS by way of TCRdb, which keeps in-frame sequences with V and J called. Part of the clones is missing from these tables; in studies checked, under half for an unresolved V gene and the rest for unknown reasons. This sample lists around 300,000 clones; roughly two thirds were detected once. The ten largest clones take up roughly 2.4% of the sample. Sequences were obtained from PBMCs. The receptors originated from a female donor in good health and CMV-seronegative.

The chain couples TRBV28 to TRBJ1-5; D not certain. V lost 6 bases, J lost 2 bases, and 5 bases lay in between. Per the germline V gene, CDR1 is MDHEN and CDR2 is SYDVKM. This CDR3 comprises 12 residues. The CDR3 spells CASSLRNQPQHF. CDR3 in DNA: TGTGCCAGCAGCCTCCGCAATCAGCCCCAGCATTTT.

V gene TRBV7-8 combines with J gene TRBJ2-7, with 10 positions matching TRBD2. The germline CDR1 and CDR2 sequences are SGHVS and FQNEAQ. Trimming cost V 5 bases and J 5 bases; bases outside gene matches: 21. This CDR3 contains 19 residues. The CDR3 spells CASSLEPQGYSGRLDEQYF. CDR3 nucleotides: TGTGCCAGCAGCCTAGAGCCCCAGGGATATAGCGGGAGGCTGGACGAGCAGTACTTC.

V and J are TRBV6-1 and TRBJ2-7; TRBD1 is a possible D gene (5 bases). Between the trimmed V and J ends, which lost 4 bases and 2 bases, there was a span of 9 bases. Germline V gene sequence: CDR1 MNHNS, CDR2 SASEGT. The CDR3 spans 13 residues. The CDR3 nucleotides read TGTGCCAGCAGTGTGACAGTCCCCTACGAGCAGTACTTC. Translated: CASSVTVPYEQYF.

This clone was detected only a few times. The chain links TRBV11-3 to TRBJ2-7; TRBD2 agrees at 7 bases. Per germline, CDR1 SGHNT and CDR2 YENEEA. The V segment lost 5 bases and the J segment 2 bases; nucleotides outside the gene matches: 6. This CDR3 region has 14 residues. The DNA for the CDR3 is TGTGCCAGCAGCGCTAGAAGCGGGACCTACGAGCAGTACTTC. Translation: CASSARSGTYEQYF.

This clone was counted a single time. A read error may produce the germline difference seen at one junction end. The genes are TRBV7-9 and TRBJ1-1; D unclear. The CDR3 contains 12 residues. Germline values: CDR1 SEHNR, CDR2 FQNEAQ (reference sequence). The CDR3 DNA follows: TGTTCCAGCAGCCTCCCAACTGCTGAAGCTTTCTTT. The encoded protein is CSSSLPTAEAFF.

This clone was observed once. The V call is TRBV7-9, the J call TRBJ2-6; TRBD1 matches 7 bases. Looked up from germline, CDR1 is SEHNR and CDR2 is FQNEAQ (reference sequence). This CDR3 is built from 18 residues. V lost 5 bases to trimming and J lost 0 bases; unmatched junction nucleotides: 10. CDR3 protein: CASSPPQRQGSGANVLTF. The DNA of the CDR3 is TGTGCCAGCAGCCCTCCACAACGACAGGGCTCTGGGGCCAACGTCCTGACTTTC.

This chain connects TRBV20-1 to TRBJ2-1; no firm D call. CDR1 is DFQATT and CDR2 is SNEGSKA in the germline V gene (reference sequence). The CDR3 consists of 11 residues. Here the CDR3 reads CSAGELSGQFF. As DNA, the CDR3 is TGCAGCGCCGGAGAACTCTCGGGGCAGTTCTTC.

On this clone itself: One junction end does not reproduce the germline sequence, and a read error may be involved. The rearrangement joins TRBV7-9 to TRBJ2-5; 8 nucleotides align to TRBD2. Germline assignment: CDR1 SEHNR and CDR2 FQNEAQ (reference sequence). The CDR3 consists of 14 residues. CDR3 DNA: TGTTCCAGCAGCCCCACTAGCGGCCAAGAGACCCAGTACTTC. This encodes CSSSPTSGQETQYF.

The J gene is TRBJ1-5, the V gene TRBV6-1, with D tentatively TRBD1 (6 bases). The germline gives CDR1 MNHNS, CDR2 SASEGT. The CDR3 length is 13 residues. V shed 8 bases and J shed 4 bases, with 12 bases lying between them. In DNA, the CDR3 is TGTGCCAGCTGGGGACACTCGAATCAGCCCCAGCATTTT. Translating gives CASWGHSNQPQHF.

The rearrangement uses TRBV5-1 and TRBJ2-7; 8 bases agree with TRBD1. Germline values: CDR1 SGHRS, CDR2 YFSETQ. J was trimmed by 6 bases and V by 4 bases; bases with no gene match: 9. This CDR3 spans 14 amino acids. CDR3 bases: TGCGCCAGCAGCCAACAGGGGGAAGGCGGCGAGCAGTACTTC. It specifies CASSQQGEGGEQYF.

The CDR3 loop reads CASSLDRASGNTIYF. The CDR3 DNA is TGTGCCAGCAGCTTAGACAGGGCCTCTGGAAACACCATATATTTT. The gene calls are TRBV7-8 and TRBJ1-3, with D perhaps TRBD1 (6 bases). Trimming removed 1 base from V and 0 bases from J, with 7 bases in between. The CDR3 loop spans 15 amino acids. Germline CDR1 SGHVS, CDR2 FQNEAQ.

This clone came up a few times. The chain is built from TRBV7-8 and TRBJ2-7; D gene unclear. Per the germline V gene, CDR1 is SGHVS and CDR2 is FQNEAQ. V shed 1 base and J shed 5 bases, with 12 bases lying between them. The CDR3 loop spans 14 amino acids. CDR3 residues: CASSLEVEVDEQYF. Here the CDR3 DNA reads TGTGCCAGCAGCTTAGAGGTAGAGGTGGACGAGCAGTACTTC.

This chain joins TRBV12-2 and TRBJ1-5; the table's D gene call, TRBD1, was not cross checked with the DNA. TRBV12-2 has pseudogene status. The CDR3 length is 22 residues. The CDR3 region has the DNA TGTGCAAGTCGCTTCTCGCCCGGACAGGGGAAAAGAGGGCTGAATAGCAATCAGCCCCAGCATTTT. This translates into CASRFSPGQGKRGLNSNQPQHF.

The chain couples TRBV9 to TRBJ2-7, with 8 bases fitting TRBD2. The germline V gene has CDR1 SGDLS and CDR2 YYNGEE. The CDR3 has 13 residues. J was trimmed by 6 bases and V by 4 bases; bases with no gene match: 6. The CDR3 here is CASSPGLVGEQYF. In DNA, the CDR3 is TGTGCCAGCAGCCCGGGACTAGTAGGCGAGCAGTACTTC.

The V gene is TRBV6-6, the J gene TRBJ1-1; no definite D call. The CDR3 is made up of 14 amino acids. The V end was cut by 7 bases, the J end by 1 base, with 13 bases between. Germline CDR1 MNHNY, CDR2 SVGAGI (reference sequence). CDR3 DNA sequence: TGTGCCAGCAACCGGGGTCACGAGAACACTGAAGCTTTCTTT. Its protein product is CASNRGHENTEAFF.

V usage is TRBV19 and J usage is TRBJ2-3; a possible D gene is TRBD2 (5 bases). The ends were cut back, 5 bases at V and 6 bases at J, with 6 bases in the middle. CDR1 and CDR2 (germline): LNHDA, SQIVND (reference sequence). The CDR3 spans 11 residues. CDR3 region: CASSSGDTQYF. CDR3 in DNA: TGTGCCAGTAGTTCGGGGGATACGCAGTATTTT.

The sample holds a few counts of this clone. This sequence joins TRBV30 and TRBJ1-5; D unresolved. The V gene lost 1 base and the J gene lost 9 bases, with 13 bases spanning the gap. Looked up from germline, CDR1 is GTSNPN and CDR2 is SVGIG (reference sequence). CDR3 size: 13 residues. CDR3 in amino acids: CAWSGGESRPQHF. CDR3 in DNA: TGTGCCTGGAGTGGCGGGGAATCCAGGCCCCAGCATTTT. The full variable domain, completed using reference TRBV30 and TRBJ1-5, is SQTIHQWPATLVQPVGSPLSLECTVEGTSNPNLYWYRQAAGRGLQLLFYSVGIGQISSEVPQNLSASRPQDRQFILSSKKLLLSDSGFYLCAWSGGESRPQHFGDGTRLSIL.

The rearrangement links TRBV6-5 to TRBJ1-2; 7 bases match TRBD1. The CDR3 spans 14 residues. After removal of 4 bases from V and 1 base from J, the junction contained 3 bases not matched to a gene. From germline, CDR1 is MNHEY and CDR2 SVGAGI. CDR3 residues: CASSFRQGNYGYTF. CDR3 DNA sequence: TGTGCCAGCAGTTTTCGACAGGGTAACTATGGCTACACCTTC.

The gene calls are TRBV2 and TRBJ2-7; 13 bases are a match to TRBD2. Germline V CDR1 and CDR2: SNHLY, FYNNEI. The CDR3 extends over 12 amino acids. Trimming took 11 bases from V and 2 from J; bases not matched to a gene: 0. CDR3 bases: TGTGCCGGACTAGCGGGAGCCTACGAGCAGTACTTC. This sequence encodes CAGLAGAYEQYF.

Only a few counts were recorded for this clone. The chain is built from TRBV5-1 and TRBJ2-5, with TRBD1 as a possible D gene (5 bases). Trimming left V 0 bases short and J 0 bases short, with 15 bases between. Germline lookup yields CDR1 SGHRS and CDR2 YFSETQ. The CDR3 has 17 residues. Here the CDR3 DNA reads TGCGCCAGCAGCTTGGGTATCCGGACAAATCACCAAGAGACCCAGTACTTC. Translating gives CASSLGIRTNHQETQYF.

The CDR3 DNA is TGCGCCAGCAGTAGTAACTTCTACGAGCAGTACTTC. It encodes CASSSNFYEQYF. The V call is TRBV10-1, the J call TRBJ2-7; D unclear. CDR3 length: 12 amino acids. CDR1 is WNHNN and CDR2 is SYGVQD in the germline V gene (reference sequence). Trimming left V 5 bases short and J 3 bases short, with 8 bases between.

The gene calls are TRBV13 and TRBJ2-5; D remains ambiguous. The V gene lost 3 bases and the J gene lost 5 bases, with 13 bases spanning the gap. The CDR3 loop spans 14 amino acids. Germline CDR1 is PRHDT and CDR2 is FYEKMQ (reference sequence). DNA for the CDR3: TGTGCCAGCAGCTTCGGCCGCGGCTCGGAGACCCAGTACTTC. Amino acids: CASSFGRGSETQYF.

The V call is TRBV6-5, the J call TRBJ1-1; maybe TRBD1 (5 bases). This CDR3 is built from 13 residues. CDR1 and CDR2 from the germline V gene are MNHEY and SVGAGI. Trimming took off 7 bases at V and 6 bases at J, with 15 bases between the two ends. The chain's CDR3 is CASTKPGVPEAFF. The CDR3 DNA sequence: TGTGCCAGCACCAAGCCGGGGGTCCCTGAAGCTTTCTTT.

This chain joins TRBV11-3 and TRBJ2-5, with 7 bases identical to TRBD1. The assigned J gene may be wrong: the sequence end matches TRBJ2-7 better. The CDR3 sequence is 14 residues long. CDR1 is SGHNT and CDR2 is YENEEA in the germline V gene. For the CDR3, the DNA is TGTGCCAGCAGCTCCGGGACAGAACTCTACGAGCAGTACTTC. As protein: CASSSGTELYEQYF.

This chain joins TRBV7-6 and TRBJ2-3; tentative D call: TRBD1 (6 bases). The CDR3 sequence is 15 residues long. Germline-derived CDR1 and CDR2 are SGHVS and FNYEAQ. V was clipped by 3 bases and J by 0 bases, with 10 bases between them. The CDR3 loop reads CASSFTGSSTDTQYF. The CDR3 DNA follows: TGTGCCAGCAGCTTCACAGGGTCTAGCACAGATACGCAGTATTTT.

The chain employs TRBV6-5 and TRBJ2-3; 7 bases are shared with TRBD1. Germline CDR1 MNHEY, CDR2 SVGAGI. The CDR3 runs to 14 residues. With 7 bases clipped from V and 4 bases from J, the junction kept 8 bases outside the gene matches. The CDR3 region is CASNRGISADTQYF. The CDR3 nucleotides are TGTGCCAGCAACAGGGGTATTTCAGCAGATACGCAGTATTTT.

This clone appeared a few times. The genes are TRBV4-1 and TRBJ2-1; 13 positions match TRBD2. The CDR3 consists of 17 residues. Germline V gene sequence: CDR1 MGHRA, CDR2 YSYEKL. V shed 4 bases, J shed 3 bases, and the junction held 6 bases outside the gene matches. The CDR3 is CASSLRGTSGIYNEQFF. The CDR3 region has the DNA TGCGCCAGCAGCCTCCGAGGGACTAGCGGGATCTACAATGAGCAGTTCTTC.

The chain links TRBV30 to TRBJ1-1, with TRBD1 as a possible D gene (5 bases). The CDR3 is 12 amino acids. The germline CDR1 and CDR2 sequences are GTSNPN and SVGIG (reference sequence). V lost 8 bases to trimming and J lost 1 base, with 11 bases between them. The CDR3, as DNA: TGTGCCGGGGCTAGGGCGAACACTGAAGCTTTCTTT. Amino acid sequence: CAGARANTEAFF.

V is TRBV25-1 and J is TRBJ1-4, with unresolved D. Germline lookup yields CDR1 MGHDK and CDR2 SYGVNS. The length of the CDR3 is 13 residues. V lost 4 bases to trimming and J lost 2 bases, with 5 bases between them. The CDR3 nucleotides read TGTGCCAGCAGTGTTAATACTAATGAAAAACTGTTTTTT. As protein: CASSVNTNEKLFF.

There are a few counts of this clone. This chain joins TRBV4-1 and TRBJ2-2; D may be TRBD2 (6 bases). The CDR3 is 16 residues long. Trimming stripped 0 bases from V and 1 base from J, with 9 bases between. The V gene's germline CDR1 is MGHRA and CDR2 YSYEKL. The CDR3 coding sequence is TGCGCCAGCAGCCAAGAACAGCGGGTGAACACCGGGGAGCTGTTTTTT. The encoded protein is CASSQEQRVNTGELFF.